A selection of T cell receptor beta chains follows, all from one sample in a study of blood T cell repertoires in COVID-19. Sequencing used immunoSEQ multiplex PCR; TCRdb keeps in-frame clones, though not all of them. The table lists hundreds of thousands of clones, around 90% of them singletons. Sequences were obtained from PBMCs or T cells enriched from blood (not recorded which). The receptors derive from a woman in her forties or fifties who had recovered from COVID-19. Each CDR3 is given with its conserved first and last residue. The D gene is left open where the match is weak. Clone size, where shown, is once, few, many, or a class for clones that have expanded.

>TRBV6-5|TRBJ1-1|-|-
CASSYVQGNTEAFF
TGTGCCAGCAGTTACGTACAGGGAAACACTGAAGCTTTCTTT
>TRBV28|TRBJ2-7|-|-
CASSFSHGGLRNEQYF
TGTGCCAGCAGTTTCTCGCATGGGGGCCTCCGGAACGAGCAGTACTTC
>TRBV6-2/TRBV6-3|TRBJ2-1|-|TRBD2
CASSYSPSGSDNEQFF
TGTGCCAGCAGTTACTCCCCTAGCGGGAGCGACAATGAGCAGTTCTTC
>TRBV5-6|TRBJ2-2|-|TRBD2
CASSWGTGVAGYTGELFF
TGTGCCAGCAGCTGGGGGACTGGAGTAGCGGGATATACCGGGGAGCTGTTTTTT
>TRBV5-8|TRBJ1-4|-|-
CASSFLAREKLFF
TGTGCCAGCAGCTTCCTTGCTAGGGAAAAACTGTTTTTT
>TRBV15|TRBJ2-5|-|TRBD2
CATSRSGTSGRAQYF
TGTGCCACCAGCAGATCCGGGACTAGCGGGAGGGCCCAGTACTTC
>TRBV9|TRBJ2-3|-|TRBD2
CASSVVGSGRALDTQYF
TGTGCCAGCAGCGTAGTCGGTAGCGGGAGGGCCCTAGATACGCAGTATTTT
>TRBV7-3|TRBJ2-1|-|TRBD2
CASTLRRASGSRTMDEQFF
TGTGCCAGCACCCTAAGGCGGGCTAGCGGGAGCCGGACGATGGATGAGCAGTTCTTC
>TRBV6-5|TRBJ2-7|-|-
CASMVRYVGLGEQYF
TGTGCCAGCATGGTTCGTTACGTTGGACTTGGGGAGCAGTACTTC
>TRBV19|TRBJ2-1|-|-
CASSIVGGPPYNEQFF
TGTGCCAGTAGTATAGTTGGCGGGCCCCCCTACAATGAGCAGTTCTTC
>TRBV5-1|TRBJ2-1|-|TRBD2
CASSLKGSGRGDSSYNEQFF
TGCGCCAGCAGCTTAAAAGGCAGCGGGAGAGGGGATAGCTCCTACAATGAGCAGTTCTTC
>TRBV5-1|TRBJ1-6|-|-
CASSLGPKRGSYNSPLHF
TGCGCCAGCAGCTTAGGACCCAAAAGGGGCTCCTATAATTCACCCCTCCACTTT
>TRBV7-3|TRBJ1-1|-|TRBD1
CASSLVQGAGEVLF
TGTGCCAGCAGCTTAGTTCAGGGGGCCGGGGAAGTTCTCTTT
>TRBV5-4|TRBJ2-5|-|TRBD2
CASSSGTREPYQETQYF
TGTGCCAGCAGCTCCGGGACTAGAGAGCCCTACCAAGAGACCCAGTACTTC
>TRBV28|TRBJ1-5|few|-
CASSRGGRRSNQPQHF
TGTGCCAGCAGCCGGGGGGGGAGGCGAAGCAATCAGCCCCAGCATTTT
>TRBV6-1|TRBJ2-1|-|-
CASSEQGGEQFF
TGTGCCAGCAGTGAACAGGGAGGTGAGCAGTTCTTC
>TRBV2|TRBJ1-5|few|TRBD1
CASNGQGIIGNQPQHF
TGTGCCAGCAACGGACAGGGAATTATCGGCAATCAGCCCCAGCATTTT
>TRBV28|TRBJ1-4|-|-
CASSLDSATNEKLFF
TGTGCCAGCAGTTTAGACAGTGCAACTAATGAAAAACTGTTTTTT
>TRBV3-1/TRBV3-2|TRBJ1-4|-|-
CASSQFKNGGEKLFF
TGTGCCAGCAGCCAATTCAAAAACGGAGGGGAAAAACTGTTTTTT
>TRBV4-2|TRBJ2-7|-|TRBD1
CASSQDFIGTGISYEQYF
TGTGCCAGCAGCCAAGATTTTATAGGGACAGGGATCTCCTACGAGCAGTACTTC
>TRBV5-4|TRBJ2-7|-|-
CASSTEGRTGEQYF
TGTGCCAGCAGCACGGAGGGTAGGACTGGCGAGCAGTACTTC
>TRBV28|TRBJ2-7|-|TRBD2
CASLSLLAINYEQYF
TGTGCCAGTCTCTCCCTACTAGCGATTAATTACGAGCAGTACTTC
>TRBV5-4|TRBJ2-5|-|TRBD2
CASSTLAGNSETQYF
TGTGCCAGCAGCACACTAGCGGGTAATTCAGAGACCCAGTACTTC
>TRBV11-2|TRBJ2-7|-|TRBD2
CASSLATSGYEQYF
TGTGCCAGCAGCTTAGCGACTAGCGGCTACGAGCAGTACTTC
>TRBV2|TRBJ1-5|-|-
CASSAGVNQPQHF
TGTGCCAGCAGCGCAGGGGTTAATCAGCCCCAGCATTTT
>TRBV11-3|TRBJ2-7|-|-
CASSLGGEYEQYF
TGTGCCAGCAGCTTAGGGGGAGAATACGAGCAGTACTTC
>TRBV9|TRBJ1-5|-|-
CASSVEDRLGQPQHF
TGTGCCAGCAGCGTCGAAGACAGGTTGGGTCAGCCCCAGCATTTT
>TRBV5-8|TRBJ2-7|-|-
CASRPTYEQYF
TGTGCCAGCAGACCTACCTACGAGCAGTACTTC
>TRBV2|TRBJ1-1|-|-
CATKQGGMNTEAFF
TGTGCCACGAAGCAGGGTGGCATGAACACTGAAGCTTTCTTT
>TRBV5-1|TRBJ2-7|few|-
CASSLEQRPHEQYF
TGCGCCAGCAGCTTGGAACAGCGGCCCCACGAGCAGTACTTC
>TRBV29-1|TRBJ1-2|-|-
CSTANMGANYGYTF
TGCAGCACCGCGAATATGGGAGCAAACTATGGCTACACCTTC
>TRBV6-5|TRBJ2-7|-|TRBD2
CASSYPGTSSEQYF
TGTGCCAGCAGTTATCCCGGGACTAGCAGCGAGCAGTACTTC